This T cell receptor beta chain derives from a study of response to subunit inactivated influenza vaccine (dated by TCRdb to 2016 to 2019). At the level of the whole study: Deep quantitative T cell receptor repertoire profiling was used in the study to track responses to a trivalent subunit inactivated influenza vaccine. General findings and caveats noted by the study authors: It was suggested by the authors that each seasonal influenza vaccination may recruit only a limited number of new T cells.

This clonotype turned up a few times. Its antigen specificity is not known. One base away there is no much larger clone; base qualities are not given. Trimming takes 5 bases off V and 3 bases off J; junction bases not matched to a gene: 9. The germline V gene gives CDR1 as MNHNS and CDR2 as SASEGT. The CDR3 runs 15 amino acids, cysteine and phenylalanine included. Only the CDR3 part of the read is kept: 45 bases, read in frame from the first base. The method behind the library was RT-PCR. The sequencing machine was an Illumina HiSeq 2500. Through fastp at Q25 and MiXCR, TCRdb rebuilt clones from the public reads, retaining in-frame beta chains. Rows matching on CDR3 protein sequence are summarized as one entry with the most common DNA and genes. Within this sample are 650,000 to 850,000 distinct CDR3 sequences, with approximately 15% of them counted one time only. The ten largest account for around 7% of the sample.

This receptor chain uses TRBV6-1 and TRBJ2-7; 8 central nucleotides agree with TRBD2. Sequencing was performed on PBMCs from blood, taken 14 days before vaccination. The receptor comes from a man aged 50 to 60 who received an inactivated influenza vaccine. Donor details come from another sample of the same person, matched by shared clones. The CDR3 in this case is CASSPLTGGFYEQYF. The DNA sequence is given as TGTGCCAGCAGTCCCCTTACGGGGGGGTTCTACGAGCAGTACTTC.